This entry lists 20 T cell receptor beta chains sequenced from one sample in a study of response to subunit inactivated influenza vaccine. Via MiXCR, TCRdb re-called the RT-PCR reads, giving one row per CDR3 protein. The sample holds 290,000 or so distinct CDR3 sequences, around 22% seen once. This material consisted of PBMCs from blood, taken approximately 20 months after vaccination. The receptor set was obtained from a man aged 50 to 69 who received an inactivated influenza vaccine.

The chain is built from TRBV28 and TRBJ2-2; 9 nucleotides agree with TRBD2. Trimming took 4 bases from V and 4 from J; bases not matched to a gene: 7. Germline CDR1 MDHEN, CDR2 SYDVKM. The CDR3 has 16 residues. CDR3 in DNA: TGTGCCAGCAGTTGCGGGAGGGATAAATGCACCGGGGAGCTGTTTTTT. Translating gives CASSCGRDKCTGELFF.

Remarks on this clonotype: This could be a read error, since a much larger clone is one nucleotide away. The chain joins TRBV7-6 to TRBJ1-1; D unclear. Looked up from germline, CDR1 is SGHVS and CDR2 is FNYEAQ. The CDR3 runs 13 residues. The CDR3 region is CASSSTLERPALF. The CDR3 nucleotides are TGTGCCAGCAGCTCGACCTTGGAGCGCCCTGCTTTATTT.

The gene calls are TRBV7-3 and TRBJ1-1; a weak D match, TRBD1 (5 bases). V lost 1 base and J 1 base, leaving 7 bases between the germline ends. This CDR3 has 14 amino acids. Per germline, CDR1 SGHTA and CDR2 FQGTGA. The CDR3 reads CASSLIGENTEAFF. In DNA form, the CDR3 reads TGTGCCAGCAGCTTAATAGGGGAGAACACTGAAGCTTTCTTT.

This clonotype was observed a handful of times. The rearrangement links TRBV10-3 to TRBJ1-4, with 7 positions matching TRBD1. The ends lost 6 bases at V and 5 bases at J; junction bases unmatched: 3. The germline V gene has CDR1 ENHRY and CDR2 SYGVKD. The length of the CDR3 is 13 residues. The CDR3 DNA follows: TGTGCCATCAGCCTGGGACAGAATGAAAAACTGTTTTTT. It specifies CAISLGQNEKLFF.

This chain uses TRBV11-2 with TRBJ2-7; the D gene is possibly TRBD1 (6 bases). The CDR3 totals 13 residues. Germline lookup yields CDR1 SGHAT and CDR2 FQNNGV. Trimming took 5 bases from V and 3 from J, leaving 11 bases between them. CDR3 DNA: TGTGCCAGCAGCCAAAACAGGGTCTACGAGCAGTACTTC. Translation: CASSQNRVYEQYF. Full variable domain (remainder filled in from reference TRBV11-2 and TRBJ2-7): EAGVAQSPRYKIIEKRQSVAFWCNPISGHATLYWYQQILGQGPKLLIQFQNNGVVDDSQLPKDRFSAERLKGVDSTLKIQPAKLEDSAVYLCASSQNRVYEQYFGPGTRLTVT.

This chain links TRBV4-2 with TRBJ2-7, with a possible D match to TRBD2 (7 bases). Germline CDR1 and CDR2: LGHNA and YNFKEQ. The CDR3 totals 14 residues. Trimming removed 5 bases from V and 3 bases from J, with 14 bases in between. The CDR3 DNA is TGTGCCAGCAGCAAGAGGGGGGGCGACTACGAGCAGTACTTC. It yields the protein CASSKRGGDYEQYF.

The chain joins TRBV20-1 to TRBJ2-5, with TRBD1 matching over 10 bases. This CDR3 has 17 amino acids. Germline trimming cut 6 bases from V and 4 bases from J; bases unmatched to any gene: 17. Germline CDR1 reads DFQATT; CDR2 reads SNEGSKA (reference sequence). The CDR3 reads CSAPTGGGALRSETQYF. CDR3 DNA: TGCAGTGCCCCGACAGGGGGCGGCGCGTTGAGGTCAGAGACCCAGTACTTC.

As regards this clonotype: Without the conserved terminal phenylalanine or tryptophan, this CDR3 likely stems from a read error. The chain couples TRBV3-1 to TRBJ1-1, with TRBD1 as a possible D gene (5 bases). The V gene lost 0 bases and the J gene lost 1 base, with 6 bases spanning the gap. CDR3 length: 14 amino acids. Per germline, CDR1 LGHDT and CDR2 YNNKEL (reference sequence). Here the CDR3 DNA reads TGTGCCAGCAGCCAAGAAACAGGGAACACTGAAGCTTTCCTT. This sequence encodes CASSQETGNTEAFL.

The chain's CDR3 is CASRRRELTGELFF. The CDR3 bases are TGTGCCAGCAGGAGACGGGAATTAACCGGGGAGCTGTTTTTT. The chain couples TRBV7-2 to TRBJ2-2; D is perhaps TRBD2 (5 bases). V dropped 6 bases and J dropped 5 bases, with 13 bases sitting between them. The CDR3 is made up of 14 amino acids. CDR1 and CDR2 (germline): SGHTA, FQGNSA.

In its sample, this clonotype was seen a few times. The chain employs TRBV4-3 and TRBJ2-5; the match to TRBD2 covers 7 bases. The CDR3 runs 15 residues. V trimming: 1 base; J trimming: 5 bases; junction bases outside the gene matches: 7. Per the germline V gene, CDR1 is LGHNA and CDR2 is YSLEER. CDR3 protein: CASSQVIAGVETQYF. The CDR3 DNA reads as TGCGCCAGCAGCCAAGTCATCGCGGGAGTCGAGACCCAGTACTTC.

This clonotype turned up a few times. V usage is TRBV5-1 and J usage is TRBJ2-2, with D unclear. CDR3 length: 14 residues. Per the germline V gene, CDR1 is SGHRS and CDR2 is YFSETQ. Trimming pared 1 base from V and 7 bases from J, leaving 11 bases between. The DNA of the CDR3 is TGCGCCAGCAGCTTGACTTTGGGTTACGGGGAGCTGTTTTTT. Its protein product is CASSLTLGYGELFF. Combining the CDR3 with reference TRBV5-1 and TRBJ2-2 gives the whole variable domain KAGVTQTPRYLIKTRGQQVTLSCSPISGHRSVSWYQQTPGQGLQFLFEYFSETQRNKGNFPGRFSGRQFSNSRSEMNVSTLELGDSALYLCASSLTLGYGELFFGEGSRLTVL.

This clonotype was seen more than once but under ten times. The gene calls are TRBV7-8 and TRBJ2-1; TRBD2 matches at 7 bases. The trim removed 0 bases at V and 3 bases at J, leaving 11 bases unmatched. The germline gives CDR1 SGHVS, CDR2 FQNEAQ. CDR3 length: 18 amino acids. CDR3 DNA: TGTGCCAGCAGCTTAGCGAGGGCTAGCCGGGAGGTCTACAATGAGCAGTTCTTC. Protein: CASSLARASREVYNEQFF.

At least ten counts were recorded for this clonotype. CDR3 loop: CASSYNRGNTEAFF. Here the CDR3 DNA reads TGTGCCAGCAGCTACAACAGGGGTAACACTGAAGCTTTCTTT. This sequence joins TRBV7-2 and TRBJ1-1; 7 positions agree with TRBD1. Germline V gene lookup returns CDR1 SGHTA and CDR2 FQGNSA. CDR3 length: 14 amino acids. V was pared by 4 bases and J by 2 bases, with 4 bases of the junction left unmatched.

This clonotype was picked up a small number of times. The chain links TRBV23-1 to TRBJ1-5; maybe TRBD1 (5 bases). TRBV23-1 is recorded as an ORF, its role being uncertain. The CDR3 is made up of 15 amino acids. V dropped 7 bases and J dropped 2 bases, with 15 bases sitting between them. CDR3 sequence reads: CASKRGQGCNQPQHF. CDR3 DNA: TGCGCCAGCAAAAGAGGACAAGGTTGCAATCAGCCCCAGCATTTT.

The rearrangement links TRBV3-1 to TRBJ2-7, with TRBD1 identical over 9 bases. Unmatched junction bases numbered 9, after V lost 5 bases and J lost 4 bases. The CDR3 totals 15 residues. From germline, CDR1 is LGHDT and CDR2 YNNKEL (reference sequence). The CDR3 here is CASSGPGTGNYEQYF. Written as DNA, the CDR3 is TGTGCCAGCAGCGGCCCCGGGACAGGGAATTACGAGCAGTACTTC.

This sequence joins TRBV3-1 and TRBJ1-1; possible D gene TRBD1, 5 bases. Trimming pared 1 base from V and 5 bases from J, leaving 11 bases between. From germline, CDR1 is LGHDT and CDR2 YNNKEL (reference sequence). This CDR3 spans 14 amino acids. The CDR3 DNA reads TGTGCCAGCAGCCAAGCGGGGGAGGGGACTGAAGCTTTCTTT. Amino acid sequence: CASSQAGEGTEAFF.

This clonotype was counted only a few times. This chain connects TRBV28 to TRBJ1-5, with 9 bases identical to TRBD1. CDR1 and CDR2 from the germline V gene are MDHEN and SYDVKM. CDR3 length: 18 amino acids. V lost 5 bases and J lost 3; bases outside the gene matches: 14. CDR3 sequence (DNA): TGTGCCAGCAGTCCCTCCCGGGACAGGGCCTTAAACAATCAGCCCCAGCATTTT. It specifies CASSPSRDRALNNQPQHF.

The table lists this clonotype with many counts. The rearrangement uses TRBV12-3 or TRBV12-4 and TRBJ1-5, with 10 bases identical to TRBD1. V dropped 1 base and J dropped 6; count of bases not matched to a gene: 0. The length of the CDR3 is 14 residues. The CDR3 here is CASSLGTGGQPQHF. CDR3 bases: TGTGCCAGCAGTTTAGGGACAGGGGGTCAGCCCCAGCATTTT.

Here the CDR3 DNA reads TGTGCCAGCAGTTTGGGACAGGCCTCCAGGCAGCCCCAGCATTTT. Protein: CASSLGQASRQPQHF. The J gene is TRBJ1-5, the V gene TRBV12-3 or TRBV12-4; 8 bases map to TRBD1. V shed 3 bases, J shed 7 bases, and the junction held 8 bases outside the gene matches. The CDR3 is 15 amino acids.

This clonotype has a single count. The rearrangement uses TRBV20-1 and TRBJ2-1; 7 positions match TRBD1. The CDR3 extends over 9 amino acids. Germline V gene sequence: CDR1 DFQATT, CDR2 SNEGSKA (reference sequence). The V segment lost 5 bases and the J segment 14 bases; nucleotides outside the gene matches: 3. The CDR3 DNA reads TGCAGTGCTGAGGGGGCGGAGTTCTTC. Translating it yields CSAEGAEFF.